The sequence of this TCR beta chain was determined in a study of T cell responses to AZD1222 COVID-19 vaccine. The study's findings and limits: Reports say nearly half of spike-specific TCRs go after unmutated variant regions. The breadth and depth of Spike-specific TCRs increased once two AZD1222 doses had been given.

Germline loops: CDR1 ENHRY, CDR2 SYGVKD. V was shortened by 3 bases and J by 5 bases, with 5 bases between the two germline ends. This CDR3 is 12 amino acids long. Points on this clone: Its antigen is not known.

This table comes from immunoSEQ multiplex PCR, and its TCRdb copy is limited to in-frame clones, with some not included. In the table there are 130,000 or so clones, roughly 92% of which are singletons. The chain couples TRBV10-3 to TRBJ1-5, with D hard to call. The sequencing here drew on peripheral blood, taken on day 0 of AZD1222 vaccination. This clonotype was obtained from an adult in good health. The CDR3 protein is CAISDPYQPQHF. For the CDR3, the DNA is TGTGCCATCAGTGACCCATATCAGCCCCAGCATTTT.